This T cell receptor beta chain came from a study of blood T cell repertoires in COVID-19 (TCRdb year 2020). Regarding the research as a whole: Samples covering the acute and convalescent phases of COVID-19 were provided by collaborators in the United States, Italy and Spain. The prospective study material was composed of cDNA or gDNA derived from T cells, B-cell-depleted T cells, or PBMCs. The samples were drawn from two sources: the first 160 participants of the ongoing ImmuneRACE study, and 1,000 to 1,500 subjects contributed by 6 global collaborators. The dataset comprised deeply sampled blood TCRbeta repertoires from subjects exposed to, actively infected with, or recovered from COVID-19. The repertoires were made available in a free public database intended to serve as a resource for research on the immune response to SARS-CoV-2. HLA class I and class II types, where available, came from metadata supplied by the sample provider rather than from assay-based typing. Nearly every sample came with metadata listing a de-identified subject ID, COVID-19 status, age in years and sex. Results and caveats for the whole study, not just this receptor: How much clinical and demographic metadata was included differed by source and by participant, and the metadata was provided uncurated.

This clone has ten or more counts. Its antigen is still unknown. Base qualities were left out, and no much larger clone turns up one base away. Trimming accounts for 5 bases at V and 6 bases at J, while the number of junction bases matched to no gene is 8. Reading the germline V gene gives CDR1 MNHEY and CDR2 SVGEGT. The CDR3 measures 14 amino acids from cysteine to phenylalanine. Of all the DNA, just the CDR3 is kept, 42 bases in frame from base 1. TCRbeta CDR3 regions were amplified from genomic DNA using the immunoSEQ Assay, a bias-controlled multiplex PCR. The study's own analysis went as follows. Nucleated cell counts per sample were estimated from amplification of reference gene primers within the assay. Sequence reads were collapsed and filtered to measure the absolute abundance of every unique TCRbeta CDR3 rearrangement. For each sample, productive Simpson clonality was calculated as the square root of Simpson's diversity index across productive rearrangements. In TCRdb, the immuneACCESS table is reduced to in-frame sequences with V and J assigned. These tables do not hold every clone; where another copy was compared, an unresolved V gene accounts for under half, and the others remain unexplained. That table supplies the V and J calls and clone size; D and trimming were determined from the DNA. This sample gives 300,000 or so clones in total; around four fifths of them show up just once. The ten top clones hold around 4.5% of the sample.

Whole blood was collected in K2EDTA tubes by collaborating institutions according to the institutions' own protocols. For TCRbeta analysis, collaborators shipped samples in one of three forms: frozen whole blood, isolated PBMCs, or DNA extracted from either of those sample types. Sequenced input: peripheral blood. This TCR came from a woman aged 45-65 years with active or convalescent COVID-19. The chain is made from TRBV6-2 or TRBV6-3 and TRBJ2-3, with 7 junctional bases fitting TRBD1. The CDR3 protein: CASSRRVGGDTQYF. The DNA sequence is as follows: TGTGCCAGCAGTCGGCGGGTAGGGGGCGATACGCAGTATTTT.